Sequencing of this T cell receptor (beta chain) was carried out in a study of blood T cell repertoires in COVID-19. Looking at the study overall: Researchers got acute and convalescent COVID-19 samples from the United States, Italy and Spain. T cells, B-cell-depleted T cells, or PBMCs provided the cDNA or gDNA that served as material.

In the study's own analysis: Amplification with reference gene primers provided the estimates of nucleated cell counts. The method was immunoSEQ multiplex PCR; TCRdb's version includes in-frame clones alone and lacks a portion of them. Clone size and V and J calls were adopted from that table, with D and trimming inferred from the DNA. Found here are about 13,000 clones, 75% to 90% of them singletons; the top ten hold approximately 50%. The ends lost 2 bases at V and 10 bases at J; junction bases unmatched: 12. From germline, CDR1 is SGHRS and CDR2 YFSETQ. The length of the CDR3 is 17 residues. In its sample, this clone was seen a few times.

The receptor was isolated from a man at least 80 years old with acute or convalescent COVID-19. The chain carries TRBV5-1 and TRBJ2-2, with TRBD2 identical over 12 bases. The sequenced sample was peripheral blood. The CDR3 coding sequence is TGCGCCAGCAGCTTACCGGGACAGGGACTAGCGGGCAAGGAGCTGTTTTTT. It specifies CASSLPGQGLAGKELFF. Complete variable domain (other parts from reference TRBV5-1 and TRBJ2-2): KAGVTQTPRYLIKTRGQQVTLSCSPISGHRSVSWYQQTPGQGLQFLFEYFSETQRNKGNFPGRFSGRQFSNSRSEMNVSTLELGDSALYLCASSLPGQGLAGKELFFGEGSRLTVL.